The following is a TCR beta chain sequence with its context. Its matching antigen is unknown. Each CDR3 protein gets one entry after TCRdb re-called the reads with MiXCR. This repertoire shows about 900,000 distinct CDR3 sequences, around 30% found once; its top ten account for over 13%. This sample was included in a study of T cell repertoires in cytomegalovirus infection. Study-level findings and limits: Identification of carriers of CMV plus the relevant HLA was performed using cumulative public TCR beta family frequency. What dominated the ex vivo response were HLA-C-restricted CMV-specific TCR beta clonotypes.

Trimming removed 5 bases from V and 3 bases from J, with 13 bases in between. Per germline, CDR1 MNHEY and CDR2 SMNVEV (reference sequence). There are 15 residues in the CDR3. The sequence derives from a human donor in good health (CMV status not recorded). Some clones in this sample may be carry-over from other donors' samples. The V and J genes are TRBV27 and TRBJ2-2; D may be TRBD1 (6 bases). The sample was cultured CD8+ T cells from PBMCs, taken from culture after CMV antigen stimulation. CDR3 in amino acids: CASSPGQSYTGELFF. For the CDR3, the DNA is TGTGCCAGCAGTCCTGGACAGTCTTACACCGGGGAGCTGTTTTTT.